The rows below give T cell receptor beta chains drawn from one sample of a study of identical twins. Using its own MiXCR run on the 5' RACE reads, TCRdb lists one record per CDR3 protein. The sample has about 1.7 million distinct CDR3 sequences; roughly 35% are singletons. Sample: cord blood. All receptors come from a newborn girl in good health. The CDR3 runs from the conserved cysteine through the conserved F or W. The D gene is left open where the match is weak. Not all rows give a size; the values are once, few, many and, for expanded clones, a class.

v_call	d_call	j_call	clone_size	cdr3_aa	cdr3_nt
TRBV10-3	TRBD2	TRBJ2-1	many	CAISLLAYNEQFF	TGTGCCATCAGTCTACTAGCGTACAATGAGCAGTTCTTC
TRBV20-1	NA	TRBJ1-2	NA	CSAREQTGYGYTF	TGCAGTGCTAGAGAGCAGACAGGTTATGGCTACACCTTC
TRBV20-1	TRBD2	TRBJ2-1	NA	CSALTSGNNEQFF	TGCAGTGCGTTAACTAGCGGAAACAATGAGCAGTTCTTC
TRBV5-1	TRBD1	TRBJ2-7	many	CASSLEGATYEQYF	TGCGCCAGCAGCTTGGAGGGGGCGACCTACGAGCAGTACTTC
TRBV10-2	NA	TRBJ2-5	NA	CASSNHRDGEGLQETQYF	TGCGCCAGCAGTAACCACCGGGACGGGGAAGGTCTCCAAGAGACCCAGTACTTC
TRBV5-5	TRBD1	TRBJ2-4	NA	CASSLTGQAGEQYF	TGTGCCAGCAGTTTGACCGGACAGGCAGGGGAGCAGTACTTC
TRBV11-2	TRBD1	TRBJ2-3	few	CASSLSIGTGTDTQYF	TGTGCCAGCAGCCTCTCTATCGGGACAGGGACCGATACGCAGTATTTT
TRBV27	TRBD1	TRBJ1-6	few	CASRWDRGDSPLHF	TGTGCCAGCAGATGGGACAGGGGGGATTCACCCCTCCACTTT
TRBV2	TRBD2	TRBJ2-3	NA	CASRGAGGLSVYRDTQYF	TGTGCCAGCAGGGGCGCGGGGGGGCTCTCCGTCTACAGGGATACGCAGTATTTT
TRBV5-4	NA	TRBJ2-3	NA	CASSLTTGITDTQYF	TGTGCCAGCAGCTTGACGACAGGTATCACAGATACGCAGTATTTT
TRBV28	NA	TRBJ1-2	many	CASSLGRGYYGYTF	TGTGCCAGCAGTTTGGGGAGGGGTTACTATGGCTACACCTTC
TRBV6-1	TRBD1	TRBJ1-2	few	CASHQEDRGFVYGYTF	TGTGCCAGCCACCAAGAGGACAGGGGTTTCGTCTATGGCTACACCTTC
TRBV10-1	NA	TRBJ2-6	NA	CASSSYRVEDSGANVLTF	TGCGCCAGCAGCTCCTACCGGGTCGAGGACTCTGGGGCCAACGTCCTGACTTTC
TRBV20-1	TRBD1	TRBJ2-4	NA	CSARRYGQGKNIQYF	TGCAGTGCTAGACGCTACGGACAGGGTAAAAACATTCAGTACTTC
TRBV9	NA	TRBJ1-2	NA	CTSSVDGTNYGYTF	TGTACCAGCAGCGTAGACGGTACCAACTATGGCTACACCTTC
TRBV13	TRBD2	TRBJ2-7	few	CASSPSGLAGSFGTYEQYF	TGTGCCAGCAGCCCATCAGGGCTAGCGGGAAGTTTTGGGACTTACGAGCAGTACTTC
TRBV20-1	NA	TRBJ2-5	NA	CSAPARTFQGETQYF	TGCAGTGCCCCGGCCCGGACTTTTCAGGGGGAGACCCAGTACTTC
TRBV2	NA	TRBJ2-7	few	CASSDDINYEQYF	TGTGCCAGCAGCGACGACATTAACTACGAGCAGTACTTC
TRBV10-1	NA	TRBJ2-7	few	CASSTFHSRLGAYEQYF	TGCGCCAGCAGCACCTTTCACTCGCGACTAGGGGCCTACGAGCAGTACTTC
TRBV7-2	TRBD2	TRBJ2-7	few	CASSTGLAGSYEQYF	TGTGCCAGCAGCACCGGACTAGCGGGCTCCTACGAGCAGTACTTC
TRBV4-2	NA	TRBJ1-4	few	CASSQDKRGGEKLFF	TGTGCCAGCAGCCAAGATAAACGGGGAGGGGAAAAACTGTTTTTT
TRBV20-1	TRBD2	TRBJ2-7	NA	CSARGQLAGHVSEQYF	TGCAGTGCTAGAGGCCAACTAGCGGGGCATGTATCCGAGCAGTACTTC
TRBV5-8	NA	TRBJ2-2	NA	CASSWTSTANTGELFF	TGTGCCAGCAGCTGGACTTCAACCGCGAACACCGGGGAGCTGTTTTTT
TRBV28	NA	TRBJ1-2	NA	CASSFPQGRNYGYTF	TGTGCCAGCAGTTTCCCCCAGGGTCGGAACTATGGCTACACCTTC
TRBV7-2	NA	TRBJ1-1	NA	CASSYQGALKTEAFF	TGTGCCAGCAGCTATCAAGGGGCGCTTAAGACTGAAGCTTTCTTT
TRBV24-1	TRBD2	TRBJ2-2	NA	CATSDSQLAGSGELFF	TGTGCCACCAGTGATTCGCAGCTAGCGGGAAGCGGGGAGCTGTTTTTT
TRBV2	TRBD1	TRBJ1-2	few	CASRHRGANYGYTF	TGTGCCAGCAGGCACAGGGGAGCTAACTATGGCTACACCTTC
TRBV6-1	NA	TRBJ1-1	few	CASSATLNTEAFF	TGTGCCAGCAGCGCCACGTTGAACACTGAAGCTTTCTTT
TRBV12-3/TRBV12-4	NA	TRBJ2-2	few	CASSLTPYGTGELFF	TGTGCCAGCAGTTTAACCCCTTATGGTACCGGGGAGCTGTTTTTT
TRBV20-1	NA	TRBJ1-4	NA	CSATGSTNEKLFF	TGCAGTGCTACGGGGTCAACTAATGAAAAACTGTTTTTT
TRBV14	NA	TRBJ1-4	NA	CASSQGWKLFF	TGTGCCAGCAGCCAAGGGTGGAAACTGTTTTTT
TRBV5-1	NA	TRBJ2-1	NA	CASSLYSGTLYNEQFF	TGCGCCAGCAGCTTGTATTCCGGGACACTCTACAATGAGCAGTTCTTC
TRBV12-3/TRBV12-4	TRBD2	TRBJ2-3	NA	CASSPRGGSNTQYF	TGTGCCAGCAGTCCCCGGGGGGGATCAAATACGCAGTATTTT
TRBV27	NA	TRBJ2-7	NA	CASSLSAYTSYEQYF	TGTGCCAGCAGTTTATCAGCGTATACTTCCTACGAGCAGTACTTC
TRBV27	NA	TRBJ2-3	few	CASSQRTAIWLDVADTQYF	TGTGCCAGCAGTCAACGGACCGCAATCTGGCTAGACGTCGCAGATACGCAGTATTTT
TRBV2	NA	TRBJ1-1	NA	CASSEGQLNTEAFF	TGTGCCAGCAGTGAAGGGCAATTGAACACTGAAGCTTTCTTT
TRBV6-2/TRBV6-3	TRBD1	TRBJ1-2	NA	CASTDDRGLIYGYTF	TGTGCCAGCACGGATGACAGGGGACTGATCTATGGCTACACCTTC
TRBV20-1	NA	TRBJ1-5	few	CSASRDLNQPQHF	TGCAGTGCCTCCAGGGACCTCAATCAGCCCCAGCATTTT
TRBV7-7	TRBD2	TRBJ2-1	NA	CASSLRGASGIPGSYNEQFF	TGTGCTAGCAGCTTAAGAGGCGCTAGCGGGATTCCTGGCTCCTACAATGAGCAGTTCTTC
TRBV12-3/TRBV12-4	TRBD2	TRBJ2-7	few	CASSLGREEYEQYF	TGTGCCAGCAGTTTAGGGCGGGAGGAATACGAGCAGTACTTC
TRBV27	NA	TRBJ2-1	few	CASRDGLWGSYNEQFF	TGTGCCAGCAGGGACGGGCTATGGGGCTCCTACAATGAGCAGTTCTTC
TRBV20-1	NA	TRBJ1-1	NA	CSARDYPGTEAFF	TGCAGTGCTAGAGATTATCCGGGGACTGAAGCTTTCTTT
TRBV3-1	TRBD1	TRBJ1-5	NA	CASSQGDRVHSNQPQHF	TGTGCCAGCAGCCAAGGGGACAGAGTTCATAGCAATCAGCCCCAGCATTTT
TRBV5-5	NA	TRBJ1-2	NA	CASSQLGLWGSGYTF	TGTGCCAGCAGCCAGCTCGGGTTATGGGGTAGTGGCTACACCTTC
TRBV10-3	NA	TRBJ2-1	NA	CATDPGLYNEQFF	TGTGCCACCGACCCGGGACTCTACAATGAGCAGTTCTTC
TRBV20-1	NA	TRBJ2-3	NA	CSARSLPSRGVYF	TGCAGTGCTAGATCCCTCCCTAGTCGTGGGGTGTATTTT
TRBV20-1	NA	TRBJ2-3	NA	CSATPPTDTQYF	TGCAGTGCTACCCCCCCCACAGATACGCAGTATTTT
TRBV20-1	TRBD2	TRBJ2-1	NA	CSALKAGAIEQFF	TGCAGTGCTCTTAAAGCGGGAGCGATTGAGCAGTTCTTC
TRBV11-2	NA	TRBJ2-1	NA	CASSLAADSYNEQFF	TGTGCCAGCAGCTTAGCGGCGGATTCCTACAATGAGCAGTTCTTC
TRBV6-5	TRBD2	TRBJ2-1	few	CAILGLDYNEQFF	TGTGCCATACTGGGACTAGACTACAATGAGCAGTTCTTC
TRBV7-2	NA	TRBJ2-3	many	CASSLGFLTDTQYF	TGTGCCAGCAGCTTAGGGTTTCTCACAGATACGCAGTATTTT
TRBV7-9	TRBD2	TRBJ2-7	NA	CASSSRTSGRIYEQYF	TGTGCCAGCAGCTCCAGGACTAGCGGGAGAATCTACGAGCAGTACTTC
TRBV28	TRBD2	TRBJ2-3	few	CASSLILAGETDTQYF	TGTGCCAGCAGTTTAATTCTGGCGGGAGAGACAGATACGCAGTATTTT
TRBV12-3/TRBV12-4	TRBD2	TRBJ2-5	NA	CASNPRGGGRETQYF	TGTGCCAGCAACCCACGGGGCGGGGGAAGAGAGACCCAGTACTTC